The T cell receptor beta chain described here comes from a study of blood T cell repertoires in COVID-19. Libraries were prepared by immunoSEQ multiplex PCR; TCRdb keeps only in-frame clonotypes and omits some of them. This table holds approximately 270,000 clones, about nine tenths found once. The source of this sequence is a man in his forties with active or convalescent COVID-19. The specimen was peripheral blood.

The CDR3 bases are TGTGCCAGCAGCTTAGGGAGTTTCAGAACTGAAGCTTTCTTT. Translation gives CASSLGSFRTEAFF. V gene TRBV7-2 combines with J gene TRBJ1-1; D is ambiguous. This CDR3 is built from 14 residues. Trimming took off 1 base at V and 5 bases at J, with 11 bases between the two ends. Germline V lookup: CDR1 SGHTA, CDR2 FQGNSA.